A selection of T cell receptor beta chains follows, all from one sample in a study of identical twins. A single record per CDR3 protein comes from TCRdb applying MiXCR to the 5' RACE reads. The sample lists more than 250,000 distinct CDR3 sequences; about 8.3% were seen once. Separately, the same data were catalogued under a study of yellow fever vaccine responses in identical twins.

The sequencing input was memory (CD45RO+) T cells sorted from blood. These TCRs come from a woman younger than 35 in good health. The CDR3 runs from the conserved cysteine through the conserved F or W. The D gene is left open where the match is weak. Part of the rows lack a size; the others show once, few, many or a class for expanded clones.

J gene: TRBJ1-5; clone size: -; D gene: -; CDR3 length: 16; V gene: TRBV4-1; CDR3 DNA: TGCGCCAGCAGCCAAGAGGGCAGAGCTTCCAATCAGCCCCAGCATTTT; CDR3 protein: CASSQEGRASNQPQHF
J gene: TRBJ2-1; clone size: many; D gene: TRBD2; CDR3 length: 15; V gene: TRBV7-9; CDR3 DNA: TGTGCCAGCAGCTCCGGGGGGGGATCATACAATGAGCAGTTCTTC; CDR3 protein: CASSSGGGSYNEQFF
J gene: TRBJ1-1; clone size: many; D gene: TRBD1; CDR3 length: 14; V gene: TRBV12-3/TRBV12-4; CDR3 DNA: TGTGCCAGCAGTTCCAGCGACAGGGGCACTGAAGCTTTCTTT; CDR3 protein: CASSSSDRGTEAFF
J gene: TRBJ1-2; clone size: few; D gene: -; CDR3 length: 14; V gene: TRBV20-1; CDR3 DNA: TGCAGTGCTAGGGTGGACAGCATATCCTATGGCTACACCTTC; CDR3 protein: CSARVDSISYGYTF
J gene: TRBJ2-5; clone size: -; D gene: -; CDR3 length: 13; V gene: TRBV20-1; CDR3 DNA: TGCAGTGCCCGCCGGCCGGGGAGGGAGACCCAGTACTTC; CDR3 protein: CSARRPGRETQYF
J gene: TRBJ2-5; clone size: many; D gene: TRBD2; CDR3 length: 17; V gene: TRBV12-3/TRBV12-4; CDR3 DNA: TGTGCCAGCAGTTTGGGACTAGCGGCCTCAGGGGGAGAGACCCAGTACTTC; CDR3 protein: CASSLGLAASGGETQYF
J gene: TRBJ2-4; clone size: few; D gene: -; CDR3 length: 14; V gene: TRBV9; CDR3 DNA: TGTGCCAGCAGCTCAGACGGAGCCAAAAACATTCAGTACTTC; CDR3 protein: CASSSDGAKNIQYF
J gene: TRBJ1-2; clone size: many; D gene: -; CDR3 length: 11; V gene: TRBV5-8; CDR3 DNA: TGTGCCAGCAGCCATGGCTATGGCTACACCTTC; CDR3 protein: CASSHGYGYTF
J gene: TRBJ2-3; clone size: few; D gene: -; CDR3 length: 17; V gene: TRBV11-2; CDR3 DNA: TGTGCCAGCAGCTTAGGAACCGGGATCCGCGGGACAGATACGCAGTATTTT; CDR3 protein: CASSLGTGIRGTDTQYF
J gene: TRBJ2-3; clone size: many; D gene: -; CDR3 length: 14; V gene: TRBV5-6; CDR3 DNA: TGTGCCAGCAGCAACCGGGGACGCACAGATACGCAGTATTTT; CDR3 protein: CASSNRGRTDTQYF
J gene: TRBJ2-1; clone size: many; D gene: TRBD2; CDR3 length: 12; V gene: TRBV20-1; CDR3 DNA: TGCAGAGTAGCGGGCCCCTACAATGAGCAGTTCTTC; CDR3 protein: CRVAGPYNEQFF
J gene: TRBJ2-1; clone size: -; D gene: -; CDR3 length: 15; V gene: TRBV18; CDR3 DNA: TGTGCCAGCTCACCGCCCCTGGGGTCCTACAATGAGCAGTTCTTC; CDR3 protein: CASSPPLGSYNEQFF
J gene: TRBJ2-7; clone size: few; D gene: TRBD2; CDR3 length: 16; V gene: TRBV6-5; CDR3 DNA: TGTGCCAGCAGTTACACCGGTTTAGCGGGAGAGCGGGAGCAGTACTTC; CDR3 protein: CASSYTGLAGEREQYF
J gene: TRBJ2-2; clone size: few; D gene: -; CDR3 length: 14; V gene: TRBV5-1; CDR3 DNA: TGCGCCAGCAGCTTGGCTCTGGGGAACGGGGAGCTGTTTTTT; CDR3 protein: CASSLALGNGELFF
J gene: TRBJ2-2; clone size: few; D gene: -; CDR3 length: 14; V gene: TRBV10-3; CDR3 DNA: TGTGCCATCAGTGCGAACGGGAACACCGGGGAGCTGTTTTTT; CDR3 protein: CAISANGNTGELFF
J gene: TRBJ1-1; clone size: many; D gene: -; CDR3 length: 14; V gene: TRBV24-1; CDR3 DNA: TGTGCCACCGGTCAGTGTCAAAAAAACACTGAAGCTTTCTTT; CDR3 protein: CATGQCQKNTEAFF
J gene: TRBJ2-7; clone size: -; D gene: -; CDR3 length: 14; V gene: TRBV7-8; CDR3 DNA: TGTGCCACCCAAGGCGACCTCGGGTTCTACGAGCAGTACTTC; CDR3 protein: CATQGDLGFYEQYF
J gene: TRBJ2-6; clone size: few; D gene: -; CDR3 length: 15; V gene: TRBV5-1; CDR3 DNA: TGCGCCAGCAGACCACTAGGGCCTGGGGCCAACGTCCTGACTTTC; CDR3 protein: CASRPLGPGANVLTF
J gene: TRBJ2-1; clone size: many; D gene: -; CDR3 length: 17; V gene: TRBV24-1; CDR3 DNA: TGTGCCACCAGTATGACGGTCGAGGCGAGCTCCTACAATGAGCAGTTCTTC; CDR3 protein: CATSMTVEASSYNEQFF
J gene: TRBJ2-2; clone size: many; D gene: -; CDR3 length: 14; V gene: TRBV6-4; CDR3 DNA: TGTGCCAGCAGTGACGAGGGACCCTCCGGGGAGCTGTTTTTT; CDR3 protein: CASSDEGPSGELFF
J gene: TRBJ1-5; clone size: few; D gene: TRBD1; CDR3 length: 18; V gene: TRBV12-3/TRBV12-4; CDR3 DNA: TGTGCCAGCAGTTTGACAGCCAGGGGGCTCGTAAGCAATCAGCCCCAGCATTTT; CDR3 protein: CASSLTARGLVSNQPQHF
J gene: TRBJ1-5; clone size: few; D gene: TRBD1; CDR3 length: 14; V gene: TRBV9; CDR3 DNA: TGTGCCAGCAGCGTAGGGCCAGGGGGACAGCCCCAGCATTTT; CDR3 protein: CASSVGPGGQPQHF
J gene: TRBJ2-3; clone size: many; D gene: TRBD2; CDR3 length: 19; V gene: TRBV3-1; CDR3 DNA: TGTGCCAGCAGCCTACTCTTCCCGGGGAGGGGTAGCGACACAGATACGCAGTATTTT; CDR3 protein: CASSLLFPGRGSDTDTQYF